These 8 T cell receptor beta chains were all obtained from the same sample, sequenced in a study of T cells expressing NK-cell markers. No DNA is given; TCRdb re-called the 5' RACE reads and lists each CDR3 protein once. The ten top clones account for roughly 7.2%, within a sample of approximately 460,000 distinct CDR3 sequences. Sequencing used blood T cells: a sorted CD56 or NKG2C T cell subset, CD4+ or CD8+ T cells, or bulk PBMC T cells (not recorded which). These receptors were taken from a woman between 18 and 69 years old in good health.

J is TRBJ1-2 and V is TRBV20-1; there is no DNA to check the TCRdb D call of TRBD1. The CDR3 loop spans 14 amino acids. The V gene's germline CDR1 is DFQATT and CDR2 SNEGSKA (reference sequence). The CDR3 reads CSARSGTVSDGYTF.

The rearrangement uses TRBV15 and TRBJ2-5; absent DNA, TCRdb's TRBD2 call cannot be checked. The CDR3 has 15 residues. Germline loops: CDR1 LNHNV, CDR2 YYDKDF (reference sequence). The CDR3 sequence is CATTALGRGQETQYF.

The chain uses TRBV9 and TRBJ2-7; the D gene TCRdb calls, TRBD1, cannot be checked with no DNA. Germline V lookup: CDR1 SGDLS, CDR2 YYNGEE. This CDR3 is built from 13 residues. CDR3 residues: CASSVDTGYEQYF.

This chain joins TRBV7-2 and TRBJ1-1. The CDR3 has 16 residues. The germline V gene has CDR1 SGHTA and CDR2 FQGNSA. The chain's CDR3 is CASSLHLGIPNTEAFF.

The CDR3 region is CATSRGKGAAFF. The gene calls are TRBV15 and TRBJ1-1. CDR1 LNHNV and CDR2 YYDKDF come from the germline V gene (reference sequence). The CDR3 is 12 residues long.

The V call is TRBV14, the J call TRBJ2-1. The CDR3 is 12 residues long. CDR1 SGHDN and CDR2 FVKESK come from the germline V gene. The CDR3 spells CASSQDWREQFF.

The chain joins TRBV7-9 to TRBJ2-6; TCRdb proposes TRBD2, but this gene call is untestable without DNA. This CDR3 has 14 residues. Germline V gene lookup returns CDR1 SEHNR and CDR2 FQNEAQ (reference sequence). This chain's CDR3 is CASSPGGGTNVLTF. Full variable domain (rest looked up from reference TRBV7-9 and TRBJ2-6): DTGVSQNPRHKITKRGQNVTFRCDPISEHNRLYWYRQTLGQGPEFLTYFQNEAQLEKSRLLSDRFSAERPKGSFSTLEIQRTEQGDSAMYLCASSPGGGTNVLTFGAGSRLTVL.

The chain couples TRBV29-1 to TRBJ1-2. This CDR3 has 14 amino acids. Germline-derived CDR1 and CDR2 are SQVTM and ANQGSEA. CDR3 region: CSVDNDGTAYGYTF.